This T cell receptor beta chain stems from a study of T-cell reconstitution after alpha-beta-depleted transplantation in children. The TCRbeta library was prepared with unique molecular identifiers. MiXCR, applied by TCRdb to the PCR reads, yields one record per CDR3 protein. Of hundreds of thousands of distinct CDR3 sequences in the sample, roughly 17% were seen once. Trimming cost V 7 bases and J 3 bases, with 15 bases left between them. Germline CDR1 is MNHNS and CDR2 is SASEGT. The length of the CDR3 is 14 residues. This clonotype has at least ten counts. The sequencing here drew on PBMCs from the stem cell graft donor, taken from the stem cell graft. The sequence was collected from a human donor who donated a stem cell graft to a child with acute myeloid leukemia. This sequence joins TRBV6-1 and TRBJ2-5; D might be TRBD2 (5 bases). The chain's CDR3 is CASTPRRLEETQYF. In DNA form, the CDR3 reads TGTGCCAGCACCCCCAGGAGGCTGGAAGAGACCCAGTACTTC.